The T cell receptor (beta chain) under discussion was sequenced for a study of blood T cell repertoires in COVID-19. As processed by the authors: Scientists estimated how many nucleated cells there were by amplifying reference gene primers. Sequencing was performed with immunoSEQ multiplex PCR; in TCRdb, only in-frame clones are kept and a portion is missing. Clone size and V and J calls were adopted from that table, with D and trimming inferred from the DNA. The data show about 250,000 clones, with about 85% seen just once and roughly 3.1% held by the top ten. The CDR3 loop spans 14 amino acids. Germline loops: CDR1 SGDLS, CDR2 YYNGEE. V gave up 2 bases and J gave up 5 bases, with 8 bases separating them.

The sequencing input was peripheral blood. This rearrangement joins TRBV9 to TRBJ1-6, with D perhaps matching TRBD1 (5 bases). This sequence originates from a man between 18 and 29 years old with active or convalescent COVID-19. The CDR3: CASSVGGNNSPLHF. The CDR3 DNA reads TGTGCCAGCAGCGTTGGGGGGAATAATTCACCCCTCCACTTT.